A single sample is the source of the 3 T cell receptor beta chains below, sequenced in a study of T cell responses to AZD1222 COVID-19 vaccine (dated by TCRdb to the early 2020s). The time point label here, explained by the study, means: baseline before first vaccination. Libraries were prepared through the immunoSEQ multiplex PCR assay. TCRdb re-hosts the immuneACCESS table, in-frame sequences only. Its copies lack some clones; in the studies checked, an unresolved V gene accounts for under half of them, and the cause for the rest is not known. In this sample the table shows about 90,000 clones, around nine tenths of which occur a single time. The top ten constitute roughly 15% of the sample. The sample in question was peripheral blood, obtained on day 0 of AZD1222 vaccination. The source of these receptors is an adult in good health.

The V and J genes are TRBV7-6 and TRBJ2-6; weak D call: TRBD1 (5 bases). V was shortened by 3 bases and J by 0 bases, with 12 bases between the two germline ends. The CDR3 sequence is 17 residues long. Looked up from germline, CDR1 is SGHVS and CDR2 is FNYEAQ. The CDR3 nucleotides are TGTGCCAGCAGCTTTGGACACCTACCCTCTGGGGCCAACGTCCTGACTTTC. Translating gives CASSFGHLPSGANVLTF.

In DNA form, the CDR3 reads TGTGCCAGCAGCTCGGACTTACAAACAACAGATACGCAGTATTTT. Amino acids: CASSSDLQTTDTQYF. This chain joins TRBV5-4 and TRBJ2-3; D possibly corresponds to TRBD2 (5 bases). V shed 3 bases and J shed 3 bases, with 14 bases lying between them. Germline V gives CDR1 SGHNT, CDR2 YYREEE (reference sequence). The CDR3 extends over 15 amino acids.

The V call is TRBV6-5, the J call TRBJ1-3; D is unclear. The germline gives CDR1 MNHEY, CDR2 SVGAGI. CDR3 length: 15 amino acids. V was clipped by 0 bases and J by 4 bases, with 10 bases between them. In DNA, the CDR3 is TGTGCCAGCAGTTACTCAGGAGGGATCGGAAACACCATATATTTT. Protein product: CASSYSGGIGNTIYF.